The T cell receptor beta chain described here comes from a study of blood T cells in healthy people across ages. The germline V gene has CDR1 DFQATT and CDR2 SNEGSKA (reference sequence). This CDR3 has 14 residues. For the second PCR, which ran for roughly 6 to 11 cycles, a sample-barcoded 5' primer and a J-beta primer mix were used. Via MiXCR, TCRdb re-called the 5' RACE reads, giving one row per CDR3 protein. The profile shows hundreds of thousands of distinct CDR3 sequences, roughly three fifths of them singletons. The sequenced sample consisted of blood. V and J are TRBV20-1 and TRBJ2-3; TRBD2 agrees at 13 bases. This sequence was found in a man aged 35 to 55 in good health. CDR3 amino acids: CSSSTSGGAYTQYF. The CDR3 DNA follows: TGCAGCTCTAGCACTAGCGGGGGGGCGTATACGCAGTATTTT.